The 27 T cell receptor beta chains below come from one sample, sequenced in a study of regulatory T cells in long-lasting Graves disease. TCR beta libraries were built with iRepertoire HTBI primers and Arm-PCR of CDR3 regions. TCRdb used MiXCR to reprocess the multiplex PCR reads, holding one entry per CDR3 protein. This sample has a few hundred thousand distinct CDR3 sequences, with 22% found just once. As for time point: persistent/refractory GD, antithyroid drugs over 5 years with positive TRAb. There was RNA extracted from PBMCs, and the TCR library was made from it. Sequencing used peripheral blood mononuclear cells (PBMCs), obtained when the disease was refractory, from a patient treated with antithyroid drugs. The source is a female donor with Graves disease.

This clonotype was found a few times. V usage is TRBV5-1 and J usage is TRBJ1-1; TRBD1 aligns across 7 bases. Germline CDR1 and CDR2: SGHRS and YFSETQ. After removal of 3 bases from V and 5 bases from J, the junction contained 10 bases not matched to a gene. The CDR3 has 15 amino acids. For the CDR3, the DNA is TGCGCCAGCAGCTCCTTGGCGACAGGGCGGACTGAAGCTTTCTTT. It specifies CASSSLATGRTEAFF.

This clonotype was recorded a few times. This chain connects TRBV4-1 to TRBJ2-5; 9 bases are shared with TRBD1. The CDR3 contains 15 residues. Germline CDR1 and CDR2: MGHRA and YSYEKL. Unmatched junction bases numbered 8, after V lost 3 bases and J lost 6 bases. The CDR3 sequence: CASSHSGTGTKTQYF. The CDR3 region has the DNA TGCGCCAGCAGCCACTCCGGGACAGGGACGAAGACCCAGTACTTC.

The chain recombines TRBV4-3 with TRBJ1-3; D is undetermined. This CDR3 is built from 15 residues. Trimming removed 0 bases from V and 6 bases from J, with 12 bases in between. Per the germline V gene, CDR1 is LGHNA and CDR2 is YSLEER. In DNA, the CDR3 is TGCGCCAGCAGCCAAGATCGGCAGGTTGCAAACACCATATATTTT. Its protein is CASSQDRQVANTIYF.

This clonotype was seen many times. The chain links TRBV4-1 to TRBJ2-5; TRBD2 agrees at 7 bases. Germline CDR1 is MGHRA and CDR2 is YSYEKL. This CDR3 is built from 16 residues. Trimming cost V 3 bases and J 7 bases; bases outside gene matches: 14. Here the CDR3 DNA reads TGCGCCAGCAGCCAGGGGGTTACTAGCGACTCCCCGACCCAGTACTTC. Protein product: CASSQGVTSDSPTQYF.

The chain recombines TRBV28 with TRBJ2-1; TRBD2 agrees at 11 bases. The CDR3 runs to 16 residues. In germline, CDR1 is MDHEN, CDR2 SYDVKM. Trimming at V came to 5 bases and at J to 5 bases, leaving 8 bases not matched to a gene. For the CDR3, the DNA is TGTGCCAGCAGTCCCCAACTAGCGGGAGATCACAATGAGCAGTTCTTC. Translated: CASSPQLAGDHNEQFF. The complete variable domain, with remaining parts taken from reference TRBV28 and TRBJ2-1, reads DVKVTQSSRYLVKRTGEKVFLECVQDMDHENMFWYRQDPGLGLRLIYFSYDVKMKEKGDIPEGYSVSREKKERFSLILESASTNQTSMYLCASSPQLAGDHNEQFFGPGTRLTVL.

In its sample, this clonotype was seen many times. The chain has TRBV6-1 and TRBJ1-1; 8 bases are a match to TRBD1. V dropped 9 bases and J dropped 1; count of bases not matched to a gene: 4. Germline V gene data show CDR1 as MNHNS and CDR2 as SASEGT. This CDR3 is 13 amino acids long. CDR3 bases: TGTGCCAGTAGACAGGGGACGAACACTGAAGCTTTCTTT. Its translation: CASRQGTNTEAFF.

The V and J genes are TRBV28 and TRBJ2-3; 7 nucleotides match TRBD1. Germline CDR1 and CDR2: MDHEN and SYDVKM. The CDR3 contains 15 residues. The J segment lost 6 bases and the V segment lost 5 bases, leaving 11 bases of the junction unmatched. CDR3 in amino acids: CASSQTGTVGDTQYF. For the CDR3, the DNA is TGTGCCAGCAGTCAGACCGGGACAGTTGGGGATACGCAGTATTTT.

This clonotype was found once. The V call is TRBV6-2 or TRBV6-3, the J call TRBJ1-1; tentatively, D is TRBD1 (6 bases). The germline V gene has CDR1 MNHEY and CDR2 SVGEGT. The CDR3 runs to 14 residues. Trimming removed 8 bases at V and 2 bases at J, with 15 bases between. The CDR3 region is CASLQGSSNTEAFF. In DNA, the CDR3 is TGTGCCAGCTTACAGGGAAGTTCAAACACTGAAGCTTTCTTT.

V gene TRBV28 combines with J gene TRBJ2-5, with no clear D. The J call may be incorrect, as the DNA end agrees better with TRBJ2-7. The CDR3 consists of 20 residues. Germline V gene lookup returns CDR1 MDHEN and CDR2 SYDVKM. In nucleotides, the CDR3 is TGTGCCAGCAGTCAACCCAGGTTTGCCGAGCCAAACGAGAGCCCCTACGAGCAGTACTTC. Translation: CASSQPRFAEPNESPYEQYF.

In this sample, this clonotype turned up a few times. This chain uses TRBV6-1 with TRBJ1-6; 7 bases align to TRBD1. Germline CDR1 and CDR2: MNHNS and SASEGT. CDR3 length: 15 residues. Unmatched junction bases numbered 8, after V lost 6 bases and J lost 6 bases. CDR3: CASREQGTGNSPLHF. The CDR3 DNA reads as TGTGCCAGCAGGGAACAGGGGACTGGTAATTCACCCCTCCACTTT.

This clonotype was counted only a few times. The chain carries TRBV7-2 and TRBJ2-2; no definite D call. This CDR3 is 10 amino acids long. CDR1 is SGHTA and CDR2 is FQGNSA in the germline V gene. V lost 4 bases, J lost 13 bases, and 7 bases lay in between. The CDR3 is CASSYIGLFF. CDR3 in DNA: TGTGCCAGCAGCTACATCGGGCTGTTTTTT.

The chain couples TRBV5-6 to TRBJ1-6, with no clear D. The CDR3 length is 13 residues. V shed 3 bases and J shed 10 bases, with 11 bases lying between them. Germline V gene data show CDR1 as SGHDT and CDR2 as YYEEEE. CDR3 in DNA: TGTGCCAGCAGCTCCATAACTTTGTCACCCCTCCACTTT. It translates to CASSSITLSPLHF.

The CDR3 region is CASRPTAQGFNEQFF. The CDR3 coding sequence is TGTGCCAGCAGGCCGACCGCCCAGGGATTCAATGAGCAGTTCTTC. The gene calls are TRBV6-1 and TRBJ2-1; D possibly corresponds to TRBD1 (5 bases). This CDR3 is built from 15 residues. Trimming took 6 bases from V and 6 from J, leaving 18 bases between them. Germline V CDR1 and CDR2: MNHNS, SASEGT.

This clonotype appeared a few times. The rearrangement joins TRBV7-9 to TRBJ1-4, with TRBD1 as a possible D gene (5 bases). CDR1 SEHNR and CDR2 FQNEAQ come from the germline V gene (reference sequence). Trimming stripped 5 bases from V and 8 bases from J, with 15 bases between. There are 14 residues in the CDR3. The CDR3 coding sequence is TGTGCCAGCAGCCAAGCAATAGAGGGGGAAAAACTGTTTTTT. The encoded protein is CASSQAIEGEKLFF.

The chain combines TRBV6-1 with TRBJ1-4; D gene uncertain. Germline CDR1 is MNHNS and CDR2 is SASEGT. Trimming took 8 bases from V and 11 from J, leaving 12 bases between them. This CDR3 is built from 11 residues. The CDR3 is CASRDGRKLFF. In DNA form, the CDR3 reads TGTGCCAGCCGAGATGGACGCAAACTGTTTTTT.

V usage is TRBV24-1 and J usage is TRBJ2-7; TRBD1 is a possible D gene (6 bases). The CDR3 has 14 residues. Germline assignment: CDR1 KGHDR and CDR2 SFDVKD. The germline V and J ends were trimmed by 5 bases and 5 bases, with 15 bases remaining between them. CDR3 nucleotides: TGTGCCACCAGTGCTCCGGGACATACTAACGAGCAGTACTTC. Its translation: CATSAPGHTNEQYF.

This clonotype was picked up many times. The chain is built from TRBV28 and TRBJ1-5; 7 nucleotides agree with TRBD1. The CDR3 has 18 amino acids. Germline lookup yields CDR1 MDHEN and CDR2 SYDVKM. J was trimmed by 0 bases and V by 5 bases; bases with no gene match: 13. CDR3 coding DNA: TGTGCCAGCAGTCCCAGAACCTCAGGGGGTTATAGCAATCAGCCCCAGCATTTT. It yields the protein CASSPRTSGGYSNQPQHF.

This clonotype was observed many times. The rearrangement links TRBV6-1 to TRBJ1-6, with D possibly being TRBD1 (5 bases). Trimming removed 7 bases at V and 0 bases at J, with 19 bases between. Looked up from germline, CDR1 is MNHNS and CDR2 is SASEGT. The CDR3 has 18 amino acids. The CDR3: CASTRGAALGSYNSPLHF. The CDR3 DNA sequence: TGTGCCAGCACTCGAGGGGCAGCTCTGGGCTCCTATAATTCACCCCTCCACTTT.

Worth noting for this clonotype: The junction does not match germline at one end; this may be a read error. The CDR3 nucleotides are TGCAGCGTTCCGGGACAGGGGGTCTACGAGCAGCACTTC. It specifies CSVPGQGVYEQHF. V is TRBV29-1 and J is TRBJ1-1; TRBD1 matches 11 bases. The CDR3 runs 13 residues. Germline V gene sequence: CDR1 SQVTM, CDR2 ANQGSEA.

The genes are TRBV10-3 and TRBJ1-1, with 9 bases fitting TRBD1. After removal of 6 bases from V and 6 bases from J, the junction contained 8 bases not matched to a gene. This CDR3 contains 14 residues. Germline V gene data show CDR1 as ENHRY and CDR2 as SYGVKD. In DNA, the CDR3 is TGTGCCATCAGGGACCCGGGACAGGGATCTGAAGCTTTCTTT. This codes for CAIRDPGQGSEAFF.

The sample holds many counts of this clonotype. The J gene is TRBJ2-6, the V gene TRBV28, with D unresolved. CDR1 is MDHEN and CDR2 is SYDVKM in the germline V gene. The CDR3 covers 12 residues. Trimming shortened V by 6 bases and J by 4 bases, and 4 bases separated the two germline ends. The CDR3 region is CASRAGANVLTF. The CDR3 nucleotides are TGTGCCAGCAGGGCAGGGGCCAACGTCCTGACTTTC.

This clonotype has at least ten counts. The chain uses TRBV7-2 and TRBJ1-5, with 7 bases aligning to TRBD1. CDR1 is SGHTA and CDR2 is FQGNSA in the germline V gene. This CDR3 has 15 amino acids. V dropped 2 bases and J dropped 5; count of bases not matched to a gene: 6. The CDR3 bases are TGTGCCAGCAGCTTAAACGCAGGGGGGGATCAGCCCCAGCATTTT. Amino acid sequence: CASSLNAGGDQPQHF.

This clonotype was recorded a few times. The genes are TRBV2 and TRBJ2-7; D gene uncertain. V lost 7 bases and J lost 5, with 9 bases in between. The CDR3 contains 11 residues. Germline V gene lookup returns CDR1 SNHLY and CDR2 FYNNEI. As DNA, the CDR3 is TGTGCCAGCAAGTCAAACGACGAGCAGTACTTC. Translated: CASKSNDEQYF. The whole variable domain, filled in from reference TRBV2 and TRBJ2-7, reads EPEVTQTPSHQVTQMGQEVILRCVPISNHLYFYWYRQILGQKVEFLVSFYNNEISEKSEIFDDQFSVERPDGSNFTLKIRSTKLEDSAMYFCASKSNDEQYFGPGTRLTVT.

The chain couples TRBV20-1 to TRBJ1-2, with a tentative D call TRBD1 (5 bases). CDR1 DFQATT and CDR2 SNEGSKA come from the germline V gene (reference sequence). The V gene lost 6 bases and the J gene lost 7 bases, with 21 bases spanning the gap. The CDR3 contains 14 residues. In nucleotides, the CDR3 is TGCAGTGCCAGGGCGTATCAGGGAGAGGGTGGCTACACCTTC. Translating gives CSARAYQGEGGYTF.

This clonotype was seen more than once but under ten times. This sequence joins TRBV6-1 and TRBJ2-1, with D tentatively TRBD2 (6 bases). V was clipped by 5 bases and J by 12 bases, with 14 bases between them. CDR3 length: 12 amino acids. CDR1 and CDR2 (germline): MNHNS, SASEGT. The CDR3: CASSLETRGQFF. The CDR3 DNA sequence: TGTGCCAGCAGTCTAGAGACTAGGGGGCAGTTCTTC.

The genes are TRBV29-1 and TRBJ2-5, with a possible D match to TRBD1 (5 bases). This CDR3 contains 16 residues. V lost 0 bases and J 0 bases, leaving 14 bases between the germline ends. Germline lookup yields CDR1 SQVTM and CDR2 ANQGSEA. The DNA for the CDR3 is TGCAGCGTTGAAGATATTTTAAGGGGATACCAAGAGACCCAGTACTTC. It translates to CSVEDILRGYQETQYF.

The V call is TRBV2, the J call TRBJ1-1; a weak D match, TRBD1 (6 bases). Trimming removed 9 bases from V and 5 bases from J, with 16 bases in between. Looked up from germline, CDR1 is SNHLY and CDR2 is FYNNEI. The CDR3 covers 13 residues. The CDR3 region is CASKQGEVTEAFF. CDR3 DNA: TGTGCCAGTAAACAGGGCGAAGTGACTGAAGCTTTCTTT.